The rows below give T cell receptor beta chains drawn from one sample of a study of blood T cell repertoires in COVID-19. Sequencing was performed with immunoSEQ multiplex PCR; in TCRdb, only in-frame clones are kept and a portion is missing. Of a few hundred thousand clones listed, approximately 89% were seen once; the top ten hold roughly 2.9%. The specimen sequenced was PBMCs or T cells enriched from blood (not recorded which). Receptor source: a woman aged 45-60 years who had been exposed to COVID-19. CDR3s include the opening cysteine and the closing phenylalanine or tryptophan. A D gene is named only where the DNA matches it firmly. Some rows mark clone size as missing; the rest say once, few, many or name a class of expanded clone.

clone size | D gene | J gene | V gene | CDR3 protein | CDR3 DNA
NA | TRBD1 | TRBJ1-6 | TRBV6-4 | CASSATGTGSPLHF | TGTGCCAGCAGTGCGACAGGGACGGGTTCACCCCTCCACTTT
once | NA | TRBJ1-2 | TRBV15 | CATSRGYTGGYGYTF | TGTGCCACCAGCAGAGGTTATACCGGGGGCTATGGCTACACCTTC
NA | NA | TRBJ2-3 | TRBV5-1 | CASSLVRGVTDTQYF | TGCGCCAGCAGCTTGGTCCGCGGGGTGACAGATACGCAGTATTTT
NA | NA | TRBJ1-4 | TRBV10-3 | CAIREGGNEKLFF | TGTGCCATCCGGGAGGGCGGTAATGAAAAACTGTTTTTT
NA | TRBD1 | TRBJ2-1 | TRBV19 | CASSPGGGSYNEQFF | TGTGCCAGTAGTCCAGGGGGTGGCTCCTACAATGAGCAGTTCTTC
NA | TRBD1 | TRBJ2-2 | TRBV4-1 | CASSLGTGGYTGELFF | TGCGCCAGCAGCCTCGGGACAGGGGGGTACACCGGGGAGCTGTTTTTT
NA | TRBD1 | TRBJ1-2 | TRBV23-1 | CASSSTGPCGYTF | TGCGCCAGCAGTTCGACAGGGCCCTGTGGCTACACCTTC
NA | NA | TRBJ2-3 | TRBV7-2 | CASSLAGATQYF | TGTGCCAGCAGCTTAGCGGGAGCTACGCAGTATTTT
NA | TRBD1 | TRBJ2-3 | TRBV19 | CASRGTGVDTQYF | TGTGCCAGCAGAGGGACAGGGGTAGATACGCAGTATTTT
NA | TRBD1 | TRBJ2-2 | TRBV6-5 | CASSSGTGAHTGELFF | TGTGCCAGCAGTTCCGGGACAGGGGCCCACACCGGGGAGCTGTTTTTT
NA | NA | TRBJ1-2 | TRBV29-1 | CSVDSGGFGYTF | TGCAGCGTGGACTCGGGAGGCTTTGGCTACACCTTC
NA | TRBD1 | TRBJ1-3 | TRBV28 | CASRDRGEGNTIYF | TGTGCCAGCAGAGACAGGGGAGAAGGAAACACCATATATTTT
NA | NA | TRBJ1-6 | TRBV11-2 | CASRVGWQGNSPLHF | TGTGCCAGCAGGGTGGGATGGCAGGGGAATTCACCCCTCCACTTT
once | TRBD1 | TRBJ1-5 | TRBV28 | CASSRFTGTGSYQPQHF | TGTGCCAGCAGTCGGTTTACCGGGACAGGGTCTTATCAGCCCCAGCATTTT
once | TRBD2 | TRBJ2-5 | TRBV4-1 | CASSQTAGRRSAQETQYF | TGCGCCAGCAGCCAAACAGCGGGGAGGCGGTCTGCACAAGAGACCCAGTACTTC
NA | NA | TRBJ1-2 | TRBV18 | CASSPTLSSGYTF | TGTGCCAGCTCACCAACATTATCTTCGGGCTACACCTTC
once | TRBD1 | TRBJ1-6 | TRBV2 | CASGQGVNSPLHF | TGTGCCAGCGGACAGGGAGTAAATTCACCCCTCCACTTT
few | NA | TRBJ1-1 | TRBV4-2 | CASSQEGQVQGLNTEAFF | TGTGCCAGCAGCCAAGAGGGACAAGTTCAGGGCCTGAACACTGAAGCTTTCTTT
NA | NA | TRBJ2-2 | TRBV2 | CASRGRAGELFF | TGTGCCAGCAGAGGTCGAGCGGGGGAGCTGTTTTTT
NA | NA | TRBJ1-5 | TRBV20-1 | CSASLGPNQPQHF | TGCAGTGCTAGTTTGGGGCCCAATCAGCCCCAGCATTTT
NA | TRBD2 | TRBJ2-3 | TRBV20-1 | CSASWPGREIDTQYF | TGCAGTGCTAGTTGGCCAGGGCGGGAGATAGATACGCAGTATTTT
once | NA | TRBJ2-7 | TRBV28 | CASSLPVGSYEQYF | TGTGCCAGCAGTTTACCCGTTGGGAGTTACGAGCAGTACTTC
NA | TRBD1 | TRBJ1-6 | TRBV2 | CASRGQGTNSPLHF | TGTGCCAGCAGAGGACAGGGGACAAATTCACCCCTCCACTTT
NA | NA | TRBJ1-6 | TRBV5-6 | CASSLVSSPLHF | TGTGCCAGCAGCTTGGTGTCATCACCCCTCCACTTT